Listed below are T cell receptor beta chains from one sample, sequenced in a study of T cell responses to AZD1222 COVID-19 vaccine. Sequenced by immunoSEQ multiplex PCR; TCRdb stores in-frame clones only, minus some. The data contain about 160,000 clones, around 87% of them singletons. Source: peripheral blood, taken 28 days after the second AZD1222 dose. The receptors come from an adult who received the AZD1222 COVID-19 vaccine. Both conserved end residues are part of each CDR3. The order of the fields is clone size, D gene, V gene, J gene, CDR3 DNA, CDR3 protein. D genes are given only for firm matches. Rows may omit the clone size; those that give it use once, few, many or a size class.

few	TRBD1	TRBV2	TRBJ1-4	TGTGCCAGCAAGGAATCCCGGGACAGGGTGTTATTAGGCGAAAAACTGTTTTTT	CASKESRDRVLLGEKLFF
NA	NA	TRBV7-2	TRBJ1-2	TGTGCCAGCACCCTCCCGGGGGGGGCGAGGGGCTACACCTTC	CASTLPGGARGYTF
NA	NA	TRBV6-6	TRBJ1-1	TGTGCCAGCATGGGGGGGGCTGAAGCTTTCTTT	CASMGGAEAFF
NA	NA	TRBV5-6	TRBJ1-6	TGTGCCAGCAGCTTGTATTCAGGGAGGGGTTCACCCCTCCACTTT	CASSLYSGRGSPLHF
NA	NA	TRBV5-4	TRBJ1-5	TGTGCCAGCAGCTTGGGGCTAGACCAGCCCCAGCATTTT	CASSLGLDQPQHF
NA	NA	TRBV5-1	TRBJ1-2	TGCGCCAGCAGCTTAGTAGCAGGTACGGGCTACACCTTC	CASSLVAGTGYTF
once	NA	TRBV6-5	TRBJ1-2	TGTGCCAGCAGTAGAGGACGATCCTATGGCTACACCTTC	CASSRGRSYGYTF
NA	NA	TRBV5-4	TRBJ2-1	TGTGCCAGCAGCCCCCAGGGGGGGGGCACTCCCGTTCTCAATGAGCAGTTCTTC	CASSPQGGGTPVLNEQFF
NA	TRBD1	TRBV27	TRBJ2-7	TGTGCCAGCAGTCCCCGGACAGGGGGCCCTTCCTACGAGCAGTACTTC	CASSPRTGGPSYEQYF
once	TRBD1	TRBV7-6	TRBJ2-2	TGTGCCAGCAGCAGCGGGACAGGGACCGGGGAGCTGTTTTTT	CASSSGTGTGELFF
NA	NA	TRBV30	TRBJ1-2	TGTGCCTGGAGTAACAGAGGCCCCCATGGCTACACCTTC	CAWSNRGPHGYTF
NA	TRBD1	TRBV6-6	TRBJ2-7	TGTGCCAGCAGTTACGGACAGGGACCAACCTACGAGCAGTACTTC	CASSYGQGPTYEQYF
NA	TRBD1	TRBV18	TRBJ2-1	TGTGCCAGCTCCCTTGGGACAGGGGGTTTAAGTTCCTACAATGAGCAGTTCTTC	CASSLGTGGLSSYNEQFF
NA	TRBD2	TRBV7-3	TRBJ2-3	TGTGCCAGCAGCTTAGTTGCTAGCGGGGGAAGTACGCAGTATTTT	CASSLVASGGSTQYF
NA	TRBD1	TRBV5-4	TRBJ1-2	TGTGCCAGCAGCTCCGGGACAGGGAGGGCTAACTATGGCTACACCTTC	CASSSGTGRANYGYTF
NA	TRBD2	TRBV7-2	TRBJ2-2	TGTGCCAGCGCGAATTCGCGGGGGGGATACGGGGAGCTGTTTTTT	CASANSRGGYGELFF
once	NA	TRBV5-1	TRBJ1-4	TGCGCCAGCAGCTTGGAGCCAGGGGTTGGAAAACTGTTTTTT	CASSLEPGVGKLFF
few	NA	TRBV6-4	TRBJ1-2	TGTGCCAGCAGTGCGGAAGCTAACTATGGCTACACCTTC	CASSAEANYGYTF
NA	TRBD1	TRBV5-4	TRBJ1-2	TGTGCCAGCAGCCCCGGGGGACGTACAGGGGACCCTTTCTATGGCTACACCTTC	CASSPGGRTGDPFYGYTF
NA	NA	TRBV6-1	TRBJ1-5	TGTGCCAGCAGTGATGGCAGGGGCCTCAATCAGCCCCAGCATTTT	CASSDGRGLNQPQHF
NA	TRBD1	TRBV19	TRBJ2-6	TGTGCCAGTAGTCCCACAAAGGGGGCCGGGGCCAACGTCCTGACTTTC	CASSPTKGAGANVLTF
NA	NA	TRBV5-6	TRBJ2-5	TGTGCCAGCAGCCCTCCAGGGGCGCTTCAAGAGACCCAGTACTTC	CASSPPGALQETQYF
NA	TRBD1	TRBV11-3	TRBJ2-5	TGTGCCAGCAGCCGGGACAGGAAAGAGACCCAGTACTTC	CASSRDRKETQYF
NA	NA	TRBV7-2	TRBJ1-2	TGTGCCAGCAGCCCGGACAGCCCGAAAGCCTATGGCTACACCTTC	CASSPDSPKAYGYTF
NA	NA	TRBV30	TRBJ1-4	TGTGCCTGGAGTGCCCGGGCTAATGAAAAACTGTTTTTT	CAWSARANEKLFF
NA	TRBD1	TRBV5-1	TRBJ1-6	TGCGCCAGCAGCTCCCGGGACAGGAATTCACCCCTCCACTTT	CASSSRDRNSPLHF
NA	TRBD2	TRBV4-2	TRBJ2-5	TGTGCCAGCAGCCAAGATGGGGCTAGCGGGGGGGAAGAGACCCAGTACTTC	CASSQDGASGGEETQYF
NA	TRBD2	TRBV2	TRBJ2-1	TGTGCCAGCAGTGTCGAGCGGGGAAGGGAGCAGTTCTTC	CASSVERGREQFF
NA	NA	TRBV27	TRBJ2-1	TGTGCCAGCAGTTTTTCGCCGGACAATGAGCAGTTCTTC	CASSFSPDNEQFF
NA	NA	TRBV4-1	TRBJ1-3	TGCGCCAGCAGCGATACGAGGGGAGGAAACACCATATATTTT	CASSDTRGGNTIYF
NA	NA	TRBV3-1/TRBV3-2	TRBJ2-3	TGTGCCAGCAGCGCAGTCCGGGGTAGTGGGCGAGATGCACAGTATTTT	CASSAVRGSGRDAQYF
NA	NA	TRBV10-3	TRBJ2-7	TGTGCCATCAGTGACGGTCAGTCGAACTCCTACGAGCAGTACTTC	CAISDGQSNSYEQYF
NA	NA	TRBV4-1	TRBJ1-6	TGCGCCAGCAGCCAAGTAATTCGCGGCCCGGAGACTCCGGTTTCTCCCCTCCACTTT	CASSQVIRGPETPVSPLHF
NA	NA	TRBV6-6	TRBJ1-4	TGTGCCAGCAGTTACGTTGAGGTACGGGAAAAACTGTTTTTT	CASSYVEVREKLFF
few	NA	TRBV6-5	TRBJ1-2	TGTGCCAGCAGCCCCGGGACAAGGGGCGGCTACACCTTC	CASSPGTRGGYTF
NA	NA	TRBV5-1	TRBJ1-6	TGCGCCAGCAGCTTAACAGGGTCGGATTCACCCCTCCACTTT	CASSLTGSDSPLHF
NA	NA	TRBV7-2	TRBJ1-6	TGTGCCAGCAGCTGGACTCAGACTTCACCCCTCCACTTT	CASSWTQTSPLHF
few	TRBD1	TRBV6-5	TRBJ1-3	TGTGCCAGCAGCAAAGACAGGGCGGATGGAAACACCATATATTTT	CASSKDRADGNTIYF
NA	NA	TRBV6-5	TRBJ1-1	TGTGCCAGCAGCTCAACCCCAGGGGAGACTGAAGCTTTCTTT	CASSSTPGETEAFF